The clone carrying this T cell receptor beta chain occurred many times. Its cognate antigen is unknown. The CDR3 is 19 residues long. The V gene end was trimmed by 1 base and the J gene end by 8 bases; junction bases not matched to a gene: 18. Germline V CDR1 and CDR2: SEHNR, FQNEAQ (reference sequence). This specimen comes from a study of regulatory T cells in long-lasting Graves disease. Study-level findings and limits: Persistent Graves' patients showed a TCR diversity that was lower than that of newly diagnosed ones. Sample size, which was small, may have reduced accuracy.

In building TCR beta libraries, iRepertoire HTBI primers were used together with Arm-PCR of CDR3 regions. TCRdb recomputed calls from the multiplex PCR reads with MiXCR, one row per CDR3 protein. The sample yields more than 450,000 distinct CDR3 sequences, about 12% seen once. The time point here: newly diagnosed GD, antithyroid drugs for less than 3 months. Following extraction of RNA from PBMCs, that RNA was used to make the TCR library. The patients were enrolled through endocrinology in Xi'an, China. The sample was also reused in another study, on T cells in Graves' hyperthyroidism and ophthalmopathy. That work states: It was considered stable Graves' hyperthyroidism when ophthalmopathy did not progress within 18 months.

The clonotype originates from a woman under 40 with Graves disease. The V call is TRBV7-9, the J call TRBJ2-1; 9 bases fit TRBD2. The sample in question was peripheral blood mononuclear cells (PBMCs), obtained at new diagnosis, from a patient treated with antithyroid drugs. The chain's CDR3 is CASSLVRSSGDGLFDEQFF. CDR3 DNA sequence: TGTGCCAGCAGCTTAGTTAGGTCTAGCGGGGATGGGTTGTTTGATGAGCAGTTCTTC. Drawing the rest from reference TRBV7-9 and TRBJ2-1, the complete variable domain is DTGVSQNPRHKITKRGQNVTFRCDPISEHNRLYWYRQTLGQGPEFLTYFQNEAQLEKSRLLSDRFSAERPKGSFSTLEIQRTEQGDSAMYLCASSLVRSSGDGLFDEQFFGPGTRLTVL.